Below are 18 T cell receptor beta chains sequenced from a single sample in a study of T cell repertoires in cytomegalovirus infection. The antigens of these receptors remain unknown. MiXCR, run by TCRdb on the reads, gives a single entry per CDR3 protein. The table shows just over 450,000 distinct CDR3 sequences, with about 42% occurring only once. Here the sequenced sample was cultured PBMCs, taken from culture after CMV antigen stimulation. These receptors all stem from a human donor in good health (CMV status not recorded). Some clones in this sample may be carry-over from other donors' samples.

The chain recombines TRBV7-2 with TRBJ2-5; D tentatively fits TRBD1 or TRBD2 (5 bases each). Deletions cut 5 bases from V and 5 bases from J, with 18 bases between. This CDR3 has 15 amino acids. Germline CDR1 and CDR2: SGHTA and FQGNSA. This chain's CDR3 is CASSPLRGVGETQYF. Written as DNA, the CDR3 is TGTGCCAGCAGCCCGCTACGAGGGGTTGGGGAGACCCAGTACTTC. Looking up the rest from reference TRBV7-2 and TRBJ2-5 gives the full variable domain: GAGVSQSPSNKVTEKGKDVELRCDPISGHTALYWYRQSLGQGLEFLIYFQGNSAPDKSGLPSDRFSAERTGGSVSTLTIQRTQQEDSAVYLCASSPLRGVGETQYFGPGTRLLVL.

The V and J genes are TRBV20-1 and TRBJ2-3; TRBD1 aligns across 7 bases. The V and J ends lost 3 bases and 2 bases, in that order; junction bases with no gene match: 8. The CDR3 sequence is 15 residues long. Germline-derived CDR1 and CDR2 are DFQATT and SNEGSKA (reference sequence). The DNA for the CDR3 is TGCAGTGCTAGGGGGAGACAGGGTCCCACAGATACGCAGTATTTT. This encodes CSARGRQGPTDTQYF.

The chain employs TRBV30 and TRBJ1-1; TRBD1 might be the D (5 bases). CDR1 is GTSNPN, CDR2 SVGIG, per germline (reference sequence). The CDR3 sequence is 13 residues long. V lost 0 bases and J 2 bases, leaving 7 bases between the germline ends. This chain's CDR3 is CAWSVGGNTEAFF. DNA for the CDR3: TGTGCCTGGAGTGTTGGGGGAAACACTGAAGCTTTCTTT.

The chain recombines TRBV6-5 with TRBJ1-6; D ambiguous. With 2 bases removed from V and 7 bases from J, the gap between germline ends came to 9 bases. CDR3 size: 14 residues. CDR1 and CDR2 (germline): MNHEY, SVGAGI. CDR3 in amino acids: CASSYGRRNSPLHF. The CDR3 nucleotides are TGTGCCAGCAGTTACGGAAGGAGGAATTCACCCCTCCACTTT.

This clonotype was seen only a few times. The genes are TRBV28 and TRBJ2-7, with 9 bases lining up with TRBD1. The CDR3 contains 15 residues. Germline trimming cut 6 bases from V and 2 bases from J; bases unmatched to any gene: 8. CDR1 MDHEN and CDR2 SYDVKM come from the germline V gene. CDR3 region: CASSTTRDRAYEQYF. CDR3 in DNA: TGTGCCAGCAGCACGACTCGGGACAGGGCCTACGAGCAGTACTTC. Drawing the rest from reference TRBV28 and TRBJ2-7, the complete variable domain is DVKVTQSSRYLVKRTGEKVFLECVQDMDHENMFWYRQDPGLGLRLIYFSYDVKMKEKGDIPEGYSVSREKKERFSLILESASTNQTSMYLCASSTTRDRAYEQYFGPGTRLTVT.

This clonotype was counted a few times. J is TRBJ2-3 and V is TRBV7-2; the D gene is possibly TRBD1 (5 bases). The germline V gene has CDR1 SGHTA and CDR2 FQGNSA. The V and J ends lost 3 bases and 4 bases respectively, with 17 bases between them. There are 16 residues in the CDR3. The CDR3 protein is CASSLKRRGLADTQYF. For the CDR3, the DNA is TGTGCCAGCAGCTTGAAAAGAAGGGGTCTCGCAGATACGCAGTATTTT.

The rearrangement joins TRBV6-2 or TRBV6-3 to TRBJ2-4; 16 nucleotides line up with TRBD2. Germline CDR1 reads MNHEY; CDR2 reads SVGEGT. V lost 3 bases, J lost 8 bases, and 10 bases stayed unmatched. The CDR3 extends over 18 amino acids. CDR3 region: CASSYWAGTSGRADIQYF. In DNA form, the CDR3 reads TGTGCCAGCAGTTATTGGGCCGGGACTAGCGGGAGGGCCGACATTCAGTACTTC.

This clonotype was seen once. A read error may explain this, as a much larger clone is one base away. The chain combines TRBV7-6 with TRBJ2-7; unclear D gene. Germline lookup yields CDR1 SGHVS and CDR2 FNYEAQ. The CDR3 covers 14 residues. The CDR3 is CASSLEAGYYEPYF. As DNA, the CDR3 is TGTGCCAGCAGCTTAGAGGCCGGATACTACGAGCCGTACTTC.

In its sample, this clonotype was seen a few times. The V and J genes are TRBV7-8 and TRBJ2-5; tentatively, D is TRBD1 (6 bases). CDR1 is SGHVS, CDR2 FQNEAQ, per germline. The CDR3 has 14 amino acids. Between the trimmed V and J ends, which lost 5 bases and 1 base, there was a span of 11 bases. CDR3 sequence: CASSAYRVQETQYF. The DNA for the CDR3 is TGTGCCAGCAGCGCATACAGGGTCCAAGAGACCCAGTACTTC.

In its sample, this clonotype was seen a few times. The rearrangement uses TRBV27 and TRBJ1-2; 7 positions match TRBD1. This CDR3 has 16 residues. Per the germline V gene, CDR1 is MNHEY and CDR2 is SMNVEV (reference sequence). V was pared by 6 bases and J by 4 bases, with 14 bases of the junction left unmatched. The DNA for the CDR3 is TGTGCCAGCAGCCTCCTCGGACAGGCCATACCCTATGGCTACACCTTC. Amino acid sequence: CASSLLGQAIPYGYTF.

The chain links TRBV12-3 or TRBV12-4 to TRBJ2-1; D not certain. Between the trimmed V and J ends, which lost 5 bases and 2 bases, there was a span of 19 bases. This CDR3 has 17 amino acids. The DNA of the CDR3 is TGTGCCAGCAGTCCCAATCGGGCAGATAGCCCCTACAATGAGCAGTTCTTC. Translating it yields CASSPNRADSPYNEQFF.

The J gene is TRBJ2-7, the V gene TRBV10-2; D is unclear. This CDR3 is 13 amino acids long. Between the trimmed V and J ends, which lost 7 bases and 2 bases, there was a span of 12 bases. Per germline, CDR1 WSHSY and CDR2 SAAADI. The CDR3 here is CASMKGRAYEQYF. CDR3 DNA: TGCGCCAGCATGAAGGGCAGAGCCTACGAGCAGTACTTC.

This chain links TRBV7-2 with TRBJ1-1; D ambiguous. CDR3 length equals 13 residues. Germline CDR1 reads SGHTA; CDR2 reads FQGNSA. With 5 bases removed from V and 3 bases from J, the gap between germline ends came to 10 bases. The CDR3 reads CASSPRRYTEAFF. The DNA for the CDR3 is TGTGCCAGCAGCCCCCGTAGATACACTGAAGCTTTCTTT.

The rearrangement joins TRBV7-2 to TRBJ1-2; the D gene is possibly TRBD1 (6 bases). The ends were cut back, 5 bases at V and 8 bases at J, with 15 bases in the middle. Germline CDR1 SGHTA, CDR2 FQGNSA. The CDR3 totals 13 residues. CDR3 sequence reads: CASSPNRVGGYTF. As DNA, the CDR3 is TGTGCCAGCAGCCCTAACAGGGTTGGGGGCTACACCTTC.

This clonotype was seen more than once but under ten times. The rearrangement uses TRBV7-8 and TRBJ1-1, with D possibly TRBD1 on 6 matching bases. The CDR3 is 15 amino acids. Germline CDR1 reads SGHVS; CDR2 reads FQNEAQ. Trimming took 4 bases from V and 4 from J, leaving 16 bases between them. CDR3 bases: TGTGCCAGCAGCTACGACAGGCCCCGCGGCACTGAAGCTTTCTTT. This codes for CASSYDRPRGTEAFF.

V usage is TRBV12-3 or TRBV12-4 and J usage is TRBJ1-5; 8 positions match TRBD1. The CDR3 extends over 15 amino acids. J lost 2 bases, V lost 3 bases, and 3 bases had no gene match. CDR3 sequence: CASSFLDRGNQPQHF. CDR3 bases: TGTGCCAGCAGTTTCCTGGACAGGGGCAATCAGCCCCAGCATTTT.

The chain employs TRBV7-2 and TRBJ2-1, with 7 bases that match TRBD2. Germline V gives CDR1 SGHTA, CDR2 FQGNSA. The CDR3 has 15 residues. V was clipped by 4 bases and J by 7 bases; unmatched bases: 10. CDR3 coding DNA: TGTGCCAGCAGCTGGAGGGAGGGCCGAGGAAATGAGCAGTTCTTC. Protein sequence: CASSWREGRGNEQFF.

This chain joins TRBV7-2 and TRBJ2-5; D is unclear. Germline values: CDR1 SGHTA, CDR2 FQGNSA. Trimming took 4 bases from V and 2 from J, leaving 11 bases between them. The CDR3 has 14 amino acids. CDR3 coding DNA: TGTGCCAGCAGCTCGCAGACGGGTCAAGAGACCCAGTACTTC. Amino acids: CASSSQTGQETQYF.